This TCR beta chain was recorded in a study of T cell changes during pregnancy in multiple sclerosis. TCRdb's table, derived via immunoSEQ multiplex PCR, lists solely in-frame clones and lacks some. This sample carries about 36,000 clones, about 89% of them seen once, and the ten largest clones take approximately 11%. The CDR3 has 16 amino acids. The V end lost 1 base, the J end lost 5 bases, and 15 bases lay between the germline ends. The germline gives CDR1 SGHTA, CDR2 FQGTGA. The V gene is TRBV7-3, the J gene TRBJ2-1, with a possible D match to TRBD1 (5 bases). The specimen was CD8+ T cells from peripheral blood mononuclear cells, collected in the third trimester of pregnancy. The receptor's source is a female donor with multiple sclerosis, enrolled in a pregnancy study. The CDR3 region is CASSLIEWQGNNEQFF. In DNA, the CDR3 is TGTGCCAGCAGCTTAATCGAGTGGCAGGGTAACAATGAGCAGTTCTTC.